The entry below gives a single T cell receptor (beta chain) sequence along with its context. This specimen belongs to a study of T cell responses to AZD1222 COVID-19 vaccine. The repertoire was sequenced with immunoSEQ multiplex PCR; TCRdb's copy has only in-frame clones and lacks some. This table has approximately 94,000 clones, about 90% appearing once. The CDR3 runs 13 residues. V was shortened by 0 bases and J by 6 bases, with 6 bases between the two germline ends. Looked up from germline, CDR1 is SGDLS and CDR2 is YYNGEE. The V and J genes are TRBV9 and TRBJ2-2; no firm D call. The sequences come from peripheral blood, collected on day 0 of AZD1222 vaccination. This receptor was taken from an adult in good health. CDR3 region: CASSVVEPGELFF. CDR3 DNA: TGTGCCAGCAGCGTAGTAGAGCCCGGGGAGCTGTTTTTT.